The T cell receptor (beta chain) described here comes from a study of T cells in tuberculosis (dated by TCRdb to 2016 to 2018). Regarding the study in general: The study combined CD1B tetramers and high-throughput TCR immunosequencing to characterize T cells specific for the mycobacterial lipid antigen glucose monomycolate (GMM).

Ends trimmed: V by 1 base, J by 0 bases; bases unmatched to a gene: 6. From its cysteine to its phenylalanine, the CDR3 spans 17 amino acids. The sequence is cut down to CDR3 DNA, 51 bases in frame from base 1. CDR1 and CDR2, per the germline V gene, are SGDLS and YYNGEE. Because TCR-alpha and TCR-beta chains were sequenced unpaired, no chain pairing information was available. The immunoSEQ multiplex PCR assay was used to generate TCR libraries, with TCR-beta and/or TCR-alpha/delta assays applied to each sample. The amplified TCR libraries were sequenced on the Illumina high-throughput platform. Per the original workflow: Clustering and dimensionality reduction relied on pairwise TCRdist distances among GMM-specific receptors from T cells that were either sorted ex vivo or expanded in vitro. Sequence motifs defined by gene usage and CDR3 content were tested for enrichment in tetramer-positive versus tetramer-negative populations. Held by TCRdb, this immuneACCESS table contains in-frame sequences only and omits some clones. Under half of the omission traces to an unresolved V gene where checked; the cause of the rest is unknown. D and trimming were read from the DNA, whereas the V and J calls and clone size are those reported in that table. The sample data list 80,000 to 100,000 clones, and more than 75% of these were observed just once. The ten largest clones capture 1.5% to 2% of the sample.

PBMC were thawed, rested overnight, stained with a GMM-loaded CD1B tetramer, a Live/Dead dye and anti-CD3, and then sorted on a FACS Aria II. The CD1B tetramers were loaded with C32 glucose monomycolate that had been purified from Rhodococcus equi. Before cryopreservation, the PBMC later used for tetramer sorting had been depleted of CD14-expressing monocytes as part of a separate study. Roughly 100,000 tetramer-negative cells were sorted from each donor and analyzed alongside the tetramer-positive cells. GMM-loaded CD1B tetramers were used to sort antigen-specific T cells from four healthy South African adults. What the research found in general, with its limitations: The stringent sort gate may have missed T cells binding the CD1B-GMM tetramer with low affinity.

Remarks on this clone: One base away there is no much larger clone; base qualities are not given.

In this chain, TRBV9 is recombined with TRBJ2-2; TRBD2 lines up with 7 middle nucleotides. This receptor was identified in an adult woman with latent tuberculosis. The sample consisted of CD1b-GMM tetramer-negative cells sorted from PBMCs. The cell subset or site label of this sample denotes: T cells not binding CD1B-GMM tetramer, sorted from same donor. Here the CDR3 is given as CASSVPAGTTNTGELFF. The nucleotides read TGTGCCAGCAGCGTACCAGCGGGGACCACGAACACCGGGGAGCTGTTTTTT.